This entry lists 5 T cell receptor beta chains sequenced from one sample in a study of human T cells and chemical hapten exposure. TCRdb reprocessed the RACE reads via MiXCR and lists one record per CDR3 protein. The data hold tens of thousands of distinct CDR3 sequences, with roughly a tenth observed a single time. Time point of the sample: pre-sensitization, week 0. Treatment: therapeutic diphenylcyclopropenone sensitization with weekly scalp DPC. The sequenced sample was whole blood, obtained in connection with sensitization to the hapten diphenylcyclopropenone (DPC). These receptors all stem from a woman between 40 and 50 years old with alopecia areata. Some clones in this sample may be carry-over from other donors' samples.

Ten or more counts support this clonotype. The chain couples TRBV6-2 or TRBV6-3 to TRBJ1-5; unclear D gene. V lost 6 bases, J lost 3 bases, and 12 bases lay in between. CDR1 is MNHEY, CDR2 SVGEGT, per germline. The CDR3 length is 14 residues. CDR3 sequence (DNA): TGTGCCAGCAGCCGGGGTGGTGCCAATCAGCCCCAGCATTTT. Protein product: CASSRGGANQPQHF.

The table lists this clonotype with a few counts. The chain joins TRBV7-2 to TRBJ2-3; tentative D call: TRBD2 (6 bases). CDR1 and CDR2 from the germline V gene are SGHTA and FQGNSA. V was cut by 5 bases and J by 3 bases, with 21 bases left in between. The CDR3 is made up of 17 amino acids. The CDR3 protein is CASSGPGLLRGTDTQYF. The DNA for the CDR3 is TGTGCCAGCAGCGGGCCGGGACTCCTGAGGGGAACAGATACGCAGTATTTT. Filled out from reference TRBV7-2 and TRBJ2-3, the complete variable domain reads GAGVSQSPSNKVTEKGKDVELRCDPISGHTALYWYRQSLGQGLEFLIYFQGNSAPDKSGLPSDRFSAERTGGSVSTLTIQRTQQEDSAVYLCASSGPGLLRGTDTQYFGPGTRLTVL.

This clonotype was recorded at least ten times. This sequence joins TRBV30 and TRBJ1-1; TRBD1 agrees at 7 bases. CDR3 length: 13 amino acids. V gave up 0 bases and J gave up 7 bases; unmatched junction bases: 5. CDR1 is GTSNPN and CDR2 is SVGIG in the germline V gene (reference sequence). The chain's CDR3 is CAWSVGPGGEAFF. CDR3 DNA sequence: TGTGCCTGGAGTGTAGGGCCAGGGGGTGAAGCTTTCTTT. Complete variable domain (other parts from reference TRBV30 and TRBJ1-1): SQTIHQWPATLVQPVGSPLSLECTVEGTSNPNLYWYRQAAGRGLQLLFYSVGIGQISSEVPQNLSASRPQDRQFILSSKKLLLSDSGFYLCAWSVGPGGEAFFGQGTRLTVV.

The rearrangement uses TRBV27 and TRBJ1-5; D is undetermined. The V end was cut by 0 bases, the J end by 6 bases, with 9 bases between. The CDR3 covers 14 residues. Per the germline V gene, CDR1 is MNHEY and CDR2 is SMNVEV (reference sequence). The CDR3 DNA follows: TGTGCCAGCAGTTTATCAGGAGCGGGTCAGCCCCAGCATTTT. Translation: CASSLSGAGQPQHF.

This clonotype appeared many times. The V call is TRBV18, the J call TRBJ2-1; 7 bases align to TRBD1. V lost 2 bases to trimming and J lost 5 bases; unmatched junction nucleotides: 9. This CDR3 has 16 residues. CDR1 is KGHSH and CDR2 is LQKENI in the germline V gene. The DNA for the CDR3 is TGTGCCAGCTCACCATTCGACAGGGCTCTTAACAATGAGCAGTTCTTC. It specifies CASSPFDRALNNEQFF.